This T cell receptor beta chain was obtained from a study of PD-L1 blockade in urothelial cancer. Overall study: Patients' atezolizumab regimen, 1,200 mg intravenously every 3 weeks, began in the mid-2010s. Findings and caveats of the study: Pretreatment clonality of the blood TCR repertoire below the median was predictive of superior survival.

On this clone itself: Its antigen is not identified.

Some clones are missing from TCRdb's copy, which holds only in-frame ones; the method was immunoSEQ multiplex PCR. The sample lists 55,000 to 75,000 clones, approximately 80% occurring once. Time point defined: pretreatment peripheral blood. The sequencing used PBMCs, collected around atezolizumab (anti-PD-L1) treatment. The sequence came from a man between 70 and 80 years old with urothelial cancer.

CDR3 region: CASSLGRETQYF. DNA for the CDR3: TGTGCCAGCAGCTTAGGGAGGGAGACCCAGTACTTC. V and J are TRBV11-2 and TRBJ2-5; TRBD2 might be the D (5 bases). This CDR3 contains 12 residues. V gave up 1 base and J gave up 5 bases, with 5 bases separating them. Germline V gene sequence: CDR1 SGHAT, CDR2 FQNNGV.